This is a list of T cell receptor beta chains from one sample in a study of blood T cell repertoires in COVID-19. The repertoire was sequenced with immunoSEQ multiplex PCR; TCRdb's copy has only in-frame clones and lacks some. Of approximately 36,000 clones in the sample, roughly 87% are singletons; the top ten hold 20% to 25%. What was sequenced was peripheral blood. These receptors all come from a man aged 55 to 69 with acute or convalescent COVID-19. CDR3s include the opening cysteine and the closing phenylalanine or tryptophan. Each record gives: CDR3 protein, CDR3 DNA, D gene, V gene, J gene, clone size. D genes are given only for firm matches. Expanded clones get a size class; other rows say once, few or many, or leave the size out.

CDR3 protein: CASSLFWGGQGGTSGSYEQYF
CDR3 DNA: TGTGCCAGCAGTTTATTCTGGGGCGGACAGGGGGGAACGTCGGGTTCCTACGAGCAGTACTTC
D gene: TRBD1
V gene: TRBV27
J gene: TRBJ2-7
clone size: .

CDR3 protein: CASSPGGFNQPQHF
CDR3 DNA: TGTGCCAGCAGCCCGGGGGGGTTCAATCAGCCCCAGCATTTT
D gene: .
V gene: TRBV9
J gene: TRBJ1-5
clone size: .

CDR3 protein: CASSQVLGAEQFF
CDR3 DNA: TGTGCCAGCAGCCAGGTGTTGGGGGCCGAGCAGTTCTTC
D gene: .
V gene: TRBV7-9
J gene: TRBJ2-1
clone size: .

CDR3 protein: CASRDTWDEQFF
CDR3 DNA: TGTGCCAGCAGGGACACCTGGGATGAGCAGTTCTTC
D gene: .
V gene: TRBV6-5
J gene: TRBJ2-1
clone size: .

CDR3 protein: CASSLGNSGTEAFF
CDR3 DNA: TGTGCCAGCAGCTTAGGTAATTCGGGGACTGAAGCTTTCTTT
D gene: .
V gene: TRBV11-3
J gene: TRBJ1-1
clone size: .

CDR3 protein: CASTKRGSNEKLFF
CDR3 DNA: TGTGCCAGCACCAAGAGGGGGTCTAATGAAAAACTGTTTTTT
D gene: .
V gene: TRBV6-5
J gene: TRBJ1-4
clone size: .

CDR3 protein: CASRLRGTGDRTDTQYF
CDR3 DNA: TGTGCCAGTAGGCTAAGAGGGACAGGGGATCGTACAGATACGCAGTATTTT
D gene: TRBD1
V gene: TRBV19
J gene: TRBJ2-3
clone size: .

CDR3 protein: CASSIDSYSNQPQHF
CDR3 DNA: TGTGCCAGCAGCATAGACAGCTATAGCAATCAGCCCCAGCATTTT
D gene: .
V gene: TRBV5-8
J gene: TRBJ1-5
clone size: .

CDR3 protein: CASSFSTGTGGGFTSTDTQYF
CDR3 DNA: TGTGCCAGCAGTTTCTCCACCGGGACAGGGGGCGGATTTACTAGCACAGATACGCAGTATTTT
D gene: TRBD1
V gene: TRBV6-2/TRBV6-3
J gene: TRBJ2-3
clone size: .

CDR3 protein: CASSLRQGRTGELFF
CDR3 DNA: TGTGCCAGCAGCTTAAGACAGGGGCGGACCGGGGAGCTGTTTTTT
D gene: TRBD1
V gene: TRBV7-2
J gene: TRBJ2-2
clone size: .

CDR3 protein: CASRGQGSSTEAFF
CDR3 DNA: TGCGCCAGCAGGGGACAGGGGAGTTCGACTGAAGCTTTCTTT
D gene: TRBD1
V gene: TRBV5-1
J gene: TRBJ1-1
clone size: .

CDR3 protein: CASSEELEQFF
CDR3 DNA: TGTGCCAGCAGTGAAGAACTCGAGCAGTTCTTC
D gene: .
V gene: TRBV2
J gene: TRBJ2-1
clone size: .

CDR3 protein: CATSGGAATSGKPGRYNEQFF
CDR3 DNA: TGTGCCACCAGTGGCGGGGCCGCTACTAGCGGAAAGCCGGGTAGATACAATGAGCAGTTCTTC
D gene: TRBD2
V gene: TRBV24-1
J gene: TRBJ2-1
clone size: once

CDR3 protein: CASSQMGTAVNYGYTF
CDR3 DNA: TGTGCCAGCAGCCAAATGGGGACAGCTGTTAACTATGGCTACACCTTC
D gene: TRBD1
V gene: TRBV4-2
J gene: TRBJ1-2
clone size: .

CDR3 protein: CASTQAGVNTEAFF
CDR3 DNA: TGTGCCAGTACCCAGGCAGGGGTGAACACTGAAGCTTTCTTT
D gene: .
V gene: TRBV19
J gene: TRBJ1-1
clone size: once

CDR3 protein: CASSFLQGSRPEAFF
CDR3 DNA: TGTGCCAGCAGTTTCCTACAGGGGAGTAGGCCTGAAGCTTTCTTT
D gene: TRBD1
V gene: TRBV28
J gene: TRBJ1-1
clone size: .

CDR3 protein: CSIPEGGGHGYTF
CDR3 DNA: TGCAGCATCCCAGAAGGGGGGGGCCATGGCTACACCTTC
D gene: .
V gene: TRBV29-1
J gene: TRBJ1-2
clone size: once